A single sample gave rise to the 3 T cell receptor beta chains below, sequenced in a study of technical replicates of blood from a handful of donors. Some clones are missing from TCRdb's copy, which holds only in-frame ones; the method was immunoSEQ multiplex PCR. The sample yields roughly 68,000 clones, 90% to 95% seen once. Sample: PBMCs. These receptors all come from a human donor in good health. Some clones in this sample may be carry-over from other donors' samples.

This clone was counted once. At the DNA level, this CDR3 is encoded by other sequences in the same sample as well. The chain is built from TRBV4-2 and TRBJ2-2; TRBD1 matches at 7 bases. CDR1 and CDR2 (germline): LGHNA, YNFKEQ. V shed 4 bases and J 0 bases; nucleotides not matched to a gene: 2. The CDR3 spans 15 residues. The CDR3, as DNA: TGTGCCAGCAGCCTAGACAGGGCGAACACCGGGGAGCTGTTTTTT. Amino acids: CASSLDRANTGELFF.

This clone was seen only once. In DNA form, the CDR3 reads TGTGCCAGCACCCCCCCGAGCTCCTACGAGCAGTACTTC. It translates to CASTPPSSYEQYF. The J gene is TRBJ2-7, the V gene TRBV6-5; D remains ambiguous. V was trimmed by 7 bases and J by 0 bases, leaving 10 bases between them. The CDR3 has 13 residues. Germline CDR1 reads MNHEY; CDR2 reads SVGAGI.

J is TRBJ1-6 and V is TRBV29-1, with D possibly TRBD1 on 5 matching bases. The CDR3 is made up of 18 amino acids. Germline V CDR1 and CDR2: SQVTM, ANQGSEA. V was clipped by 4 bases and J by 3 bases, with 22 bases between them. The CDR3 is CSVATPLTQGIYNSPLHF. CDR3 coding DNA: TGCAGCGTTGCCACTCCACTAACTCAGGGAATCTATAATTCACCCCTCCACTTT.